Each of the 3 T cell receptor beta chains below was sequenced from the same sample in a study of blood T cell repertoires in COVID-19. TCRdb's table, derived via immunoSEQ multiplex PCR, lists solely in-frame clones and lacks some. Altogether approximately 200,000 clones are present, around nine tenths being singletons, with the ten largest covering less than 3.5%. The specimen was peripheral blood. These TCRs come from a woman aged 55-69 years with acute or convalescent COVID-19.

This CDR3 is CASSLTVNTGELFF. The CDR3 DNA is TGCGCCAGCAGCCTGACAGTTAACACCGGGGAGCTGTTTTTT. The chain couples TRBV5-1 to TRBJ2-2; a possible D gene is TRBD1 (5 bases). CDR3 length: 14 residues. CDR1 SGHRS and CDR2 YFSETQ come from the germline V gene. V was trimmed by 4 bases and J by 2 bases, leaving 9 bases between them.

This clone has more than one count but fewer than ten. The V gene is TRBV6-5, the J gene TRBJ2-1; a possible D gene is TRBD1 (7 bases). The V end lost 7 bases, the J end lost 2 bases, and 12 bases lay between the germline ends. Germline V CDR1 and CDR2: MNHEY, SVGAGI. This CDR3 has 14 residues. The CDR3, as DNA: TGTGCCAGCATCAGGGGGGAAACCTACAATGAGCAGTTCTTC. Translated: CASIRGETYNEQFF.

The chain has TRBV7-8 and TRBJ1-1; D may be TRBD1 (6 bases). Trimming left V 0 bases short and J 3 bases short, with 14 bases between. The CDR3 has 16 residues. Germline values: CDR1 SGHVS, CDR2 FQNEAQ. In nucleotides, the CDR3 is TGTGCCAGCAGCTTAGCGTCGGGGGGCGTGTACACTGAAGCTTTCTTT. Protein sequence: CASSLASGGVYTEAFF.